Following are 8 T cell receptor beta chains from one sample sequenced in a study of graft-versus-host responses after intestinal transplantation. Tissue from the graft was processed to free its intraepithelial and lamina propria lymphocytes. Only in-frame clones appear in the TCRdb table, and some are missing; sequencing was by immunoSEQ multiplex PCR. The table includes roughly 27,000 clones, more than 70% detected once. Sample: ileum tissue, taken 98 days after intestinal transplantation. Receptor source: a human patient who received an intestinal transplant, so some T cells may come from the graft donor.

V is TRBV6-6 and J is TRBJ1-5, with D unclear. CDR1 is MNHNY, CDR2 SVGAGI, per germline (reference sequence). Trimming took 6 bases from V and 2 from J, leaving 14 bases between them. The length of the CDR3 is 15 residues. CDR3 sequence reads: CASRPDGGGNQPQHF. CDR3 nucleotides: TGTGCCAGCAGACCTGACGGTGGTGGCAATCAGCCCCAGCATTTT.

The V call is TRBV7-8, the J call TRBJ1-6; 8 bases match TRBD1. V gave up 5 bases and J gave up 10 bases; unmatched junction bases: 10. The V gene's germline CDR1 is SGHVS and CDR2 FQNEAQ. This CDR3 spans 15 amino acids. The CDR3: CASSQDGGQVSPLHF. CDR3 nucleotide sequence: TGTGCCAGCAGCCAGGATGGGGGACAGGTCTCACCCCTCCACTTT.

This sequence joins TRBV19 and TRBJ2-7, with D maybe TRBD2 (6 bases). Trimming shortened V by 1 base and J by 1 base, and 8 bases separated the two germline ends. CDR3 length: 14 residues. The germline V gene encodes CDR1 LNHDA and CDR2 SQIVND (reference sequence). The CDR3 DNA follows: TGTGCCAGTAGTATAGTTGGGGGGTCCTACGAGCAGTACTTC. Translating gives CASSIVGGSYEQYF.

This CDR3 is CAWSLTGGSTEAFF. The CDR3 nucleotides are TGTGCCTGGAGTTTGACGGGTGGAAGCACTGAAGCTTTCTTT. The rearrangement uses TRBV30 and TRBJ1-1, with D unresolved. Germline CDR1 is GTSNPN and CDR2 is SVGIG (reference sequence). Trimming left V 2 bases short and J 4 bases short, with 14 bases between. The CDR3 is 14 amino acids.

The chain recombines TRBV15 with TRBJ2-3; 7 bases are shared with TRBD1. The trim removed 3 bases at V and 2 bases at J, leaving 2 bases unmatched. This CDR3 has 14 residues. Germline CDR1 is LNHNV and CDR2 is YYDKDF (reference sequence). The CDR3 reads CATSSDRVTDTQYF. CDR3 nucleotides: TGTGCCACCAGCAGTGACAGGGTCACAGATACGCAGTATTTT. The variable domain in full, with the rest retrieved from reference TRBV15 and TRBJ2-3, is DAMVIQNPRYQVTQFGKPVTLSCSQTLNHNVMYWYQQKSSQAPKLLFHYYDKDFNNEADTPDNFQSRRPNTSFCFLDIRSPGLGDTAMYLCATSSDRVTDTQYFGPGTRLTVL.

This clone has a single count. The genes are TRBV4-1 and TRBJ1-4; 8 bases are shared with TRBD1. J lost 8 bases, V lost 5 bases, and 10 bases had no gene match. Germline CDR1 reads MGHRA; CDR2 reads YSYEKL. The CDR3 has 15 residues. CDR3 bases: TGCGCCAGCAGCACCCGGACAGGGCTGGGGGAAAAACTGTTTTTT. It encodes CASSTRTGLGEKLFF.

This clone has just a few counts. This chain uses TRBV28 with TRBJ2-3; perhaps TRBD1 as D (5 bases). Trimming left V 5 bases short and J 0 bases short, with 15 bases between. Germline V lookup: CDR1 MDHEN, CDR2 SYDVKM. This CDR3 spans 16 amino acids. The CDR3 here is CASSDGHSTSTDTQYF. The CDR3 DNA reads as TGTGCCAGCAGTGATGGACACTCTACTAGCACAGATACGCAGTATTTT.

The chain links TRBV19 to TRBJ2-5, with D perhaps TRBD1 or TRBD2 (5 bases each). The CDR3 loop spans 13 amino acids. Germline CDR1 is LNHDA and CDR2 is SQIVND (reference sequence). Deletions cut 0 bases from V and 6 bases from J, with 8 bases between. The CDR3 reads CASSIEGVKTQYF. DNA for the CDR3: TGTGCCAGTAGTATAGAGGGGGTTAAGACCCAGTACTTC.